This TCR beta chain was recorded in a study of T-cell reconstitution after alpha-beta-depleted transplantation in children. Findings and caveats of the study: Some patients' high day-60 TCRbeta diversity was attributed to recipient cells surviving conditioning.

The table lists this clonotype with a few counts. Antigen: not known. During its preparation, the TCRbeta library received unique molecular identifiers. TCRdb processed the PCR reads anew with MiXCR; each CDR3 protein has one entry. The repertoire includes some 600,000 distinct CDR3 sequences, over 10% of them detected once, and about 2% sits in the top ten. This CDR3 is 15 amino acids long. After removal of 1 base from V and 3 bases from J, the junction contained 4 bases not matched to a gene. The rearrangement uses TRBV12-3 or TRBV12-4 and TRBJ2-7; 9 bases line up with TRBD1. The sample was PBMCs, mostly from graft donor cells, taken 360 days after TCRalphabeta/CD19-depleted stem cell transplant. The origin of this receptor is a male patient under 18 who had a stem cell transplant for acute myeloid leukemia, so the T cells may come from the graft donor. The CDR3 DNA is TGTGCCAGCAGTTTAGGACAGGGGGGAGTCTACGAGCAGTACTTC. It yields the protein CASSLGQGGVYEQYF.